This T cell receptor beta chain was sequenced for a study of T cell responses to AZD1222 COVID-19 vaccine. Libraries were prepared by immunoSEQ multiplex PCR; TCRdb keeps only in-frame clonotypes and omits some of them. This table holds 80,000 to 100,000 clones, approximately 83% found once. The V and J ends lost 4 bases and 1 base respectively, with 13 bases between them. The CDR3 has 15 amino acids. Germline loops: CDR1 SGHTA, CDR2 FQGNSA. To note about this clone: What it binds is unknown.

Overall study results and limits: Baseline seropositivity occurred in only six or seven AZD1222 recipients.

V gene TRBV7-2 combines with J gene TRBJ1-1; TRBD1 is a possible D gene (6 bases). The material sequenced was peripheral blood, taken 28 days after the second AZD1222 dose. This receptor was obtained from an adult who received the AZD1222 COVID-19 vaccine. The CDR3 DNA sequence: TGTGCCAGCAGCTCATACAGGGCCGGGAACACTGAAGCTTTCTTT. Amino acid sequence: CASSSYRAGNTEAFF.